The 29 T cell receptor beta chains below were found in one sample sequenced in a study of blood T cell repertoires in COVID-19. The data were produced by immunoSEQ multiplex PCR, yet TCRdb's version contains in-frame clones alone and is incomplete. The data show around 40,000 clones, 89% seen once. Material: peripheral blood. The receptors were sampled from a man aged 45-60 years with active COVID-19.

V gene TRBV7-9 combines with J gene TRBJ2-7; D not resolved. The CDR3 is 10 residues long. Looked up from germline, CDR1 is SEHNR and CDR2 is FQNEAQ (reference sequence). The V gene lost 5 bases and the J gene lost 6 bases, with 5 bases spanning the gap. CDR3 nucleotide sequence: TGTGCCAGCAGCCCGGTCGAGCAGTACTTC. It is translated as CASSPVEQYF. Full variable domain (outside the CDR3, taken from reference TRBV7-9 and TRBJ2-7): DTGVSQNPRHKITKRGQNVTFRCDPISEHNRLYWYRQTLGQGPEFLTYFQNEAQLEKSRLLSDRFSAERPKGSFSTLEIQRTEQGDSAMYLCASSPVEQYFGPGTRLTVT.

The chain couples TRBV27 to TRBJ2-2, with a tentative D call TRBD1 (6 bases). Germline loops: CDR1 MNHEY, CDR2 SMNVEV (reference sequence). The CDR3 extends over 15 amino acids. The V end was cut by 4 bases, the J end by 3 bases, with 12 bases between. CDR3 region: CASSWTDAYTGELFF. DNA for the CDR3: TGTGCCAGCAGTTGGACAGATGCTTACACCGGGGAGCTGTTTTTT.

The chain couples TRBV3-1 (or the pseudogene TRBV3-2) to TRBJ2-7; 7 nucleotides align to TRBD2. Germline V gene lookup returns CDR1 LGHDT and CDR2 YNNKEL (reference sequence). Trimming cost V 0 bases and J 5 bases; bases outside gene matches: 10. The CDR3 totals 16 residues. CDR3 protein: CASSQDWTGGADEQYF. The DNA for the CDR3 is TGTGCCAGCAGCCAAGACTGGACGGGAGGCGCTGACGAGCAGTACTTC.

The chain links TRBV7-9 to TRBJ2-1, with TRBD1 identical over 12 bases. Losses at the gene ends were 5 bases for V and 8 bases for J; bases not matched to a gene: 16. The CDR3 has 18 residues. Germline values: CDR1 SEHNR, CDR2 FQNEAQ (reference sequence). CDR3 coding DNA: TGTGCCAGCAGCCCTACCGGGGACCGGGACAGGGGGCCACATGAGCAGTTCTTC. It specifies CASSPTGDRDRGPHEQFF.

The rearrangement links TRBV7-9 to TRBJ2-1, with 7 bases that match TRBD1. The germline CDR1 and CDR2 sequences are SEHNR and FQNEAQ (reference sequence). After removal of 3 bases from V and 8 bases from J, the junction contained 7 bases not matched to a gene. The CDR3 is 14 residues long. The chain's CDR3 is CASSFGTVGDEQFF. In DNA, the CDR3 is TGTGCCAGCAGCTTCGGGACAGTGGGGGATGAGCAGTTCTTC. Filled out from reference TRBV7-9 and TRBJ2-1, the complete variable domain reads DTGVSQNPRHKITKRGQNVTFRCDPISEHNRLYWYRQTLGQGPEFLTYFQNEAQLEKSRLLSDRFSAERPKGSFSTLEIQRTEQGDSAMYLCASSFGTVGDEQFFGPGTRLTVL.

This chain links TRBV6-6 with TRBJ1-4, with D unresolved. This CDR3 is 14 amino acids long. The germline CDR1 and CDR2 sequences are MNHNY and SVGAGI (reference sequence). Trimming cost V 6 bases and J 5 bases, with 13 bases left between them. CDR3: CASSPSQQNEKLFF. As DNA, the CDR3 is TGTGCCAGCAGCCCCTCCCAACAGAATGAAAAACTGTTTTTT.

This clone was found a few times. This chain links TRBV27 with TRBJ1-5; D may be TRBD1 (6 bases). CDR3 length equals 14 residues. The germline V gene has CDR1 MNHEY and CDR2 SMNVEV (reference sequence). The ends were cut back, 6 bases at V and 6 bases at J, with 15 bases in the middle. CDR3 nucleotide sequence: TGTGCCAGCAGCCCTGGGACAATTTCTCAGCCCCAGCATTTT. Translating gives CASSPGTISQPQHF.

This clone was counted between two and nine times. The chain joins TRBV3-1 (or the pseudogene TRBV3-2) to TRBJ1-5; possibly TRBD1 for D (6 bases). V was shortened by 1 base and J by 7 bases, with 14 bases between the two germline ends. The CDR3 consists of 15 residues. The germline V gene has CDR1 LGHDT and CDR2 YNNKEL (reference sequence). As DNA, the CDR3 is TGTGCCAGCAGCCAAGGATGGGGGCGCGCACAGCCCCAGCATTTT. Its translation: CASSQGWGRAQPQHF.

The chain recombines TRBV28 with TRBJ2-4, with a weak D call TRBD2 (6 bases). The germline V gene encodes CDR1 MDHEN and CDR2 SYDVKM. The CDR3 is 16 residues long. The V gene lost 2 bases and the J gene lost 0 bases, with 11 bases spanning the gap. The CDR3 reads CASSLGGVLAKNIQYF. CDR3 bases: TGTGCCAGCAGTTTAGGAGGGGTACTAGCCAAAAACATTCAGTACTTC.

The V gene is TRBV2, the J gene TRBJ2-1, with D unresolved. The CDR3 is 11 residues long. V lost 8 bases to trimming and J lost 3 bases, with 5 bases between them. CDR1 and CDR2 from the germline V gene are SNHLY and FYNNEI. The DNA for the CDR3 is TGTGCCAGCCCCGGCTACAATGAGCAGTTCTTC. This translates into CASPGYNEQFF.

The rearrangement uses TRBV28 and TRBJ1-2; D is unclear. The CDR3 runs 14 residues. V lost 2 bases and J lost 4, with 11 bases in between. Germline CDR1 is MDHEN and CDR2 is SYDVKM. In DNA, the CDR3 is TGTGCCAGCAGTTTAAGGTGGGCGGGCTATGGCTACACCTTC. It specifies CASSLRWAGYGYTF.

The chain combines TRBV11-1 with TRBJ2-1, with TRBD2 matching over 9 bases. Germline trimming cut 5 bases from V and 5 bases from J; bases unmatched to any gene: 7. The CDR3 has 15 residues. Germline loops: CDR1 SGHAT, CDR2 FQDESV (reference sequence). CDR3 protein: CASSLTAGGHNEQFF. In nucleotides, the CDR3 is TGTGCCAGCAGCCTAACAGCGGGAGGCCACAATGAGCAGTTCTTC.

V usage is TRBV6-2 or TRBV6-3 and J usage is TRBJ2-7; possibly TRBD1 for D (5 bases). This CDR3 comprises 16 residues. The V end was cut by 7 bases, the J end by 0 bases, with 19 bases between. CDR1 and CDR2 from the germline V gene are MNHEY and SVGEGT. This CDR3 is CASNPRVGLNSYEQYF. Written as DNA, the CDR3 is TGTGCCAGCAACCCCAGGGTAGGCCTCAACTCCTACGAGCAGTACTTC.

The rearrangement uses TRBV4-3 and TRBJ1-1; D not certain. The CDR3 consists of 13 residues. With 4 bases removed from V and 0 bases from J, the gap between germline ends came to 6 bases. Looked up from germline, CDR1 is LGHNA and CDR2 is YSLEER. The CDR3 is CASSLQLNTEAFF. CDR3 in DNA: TGCGCCAGCAGCCTACAGTTGAACACTGAAGCTTTCTTT.

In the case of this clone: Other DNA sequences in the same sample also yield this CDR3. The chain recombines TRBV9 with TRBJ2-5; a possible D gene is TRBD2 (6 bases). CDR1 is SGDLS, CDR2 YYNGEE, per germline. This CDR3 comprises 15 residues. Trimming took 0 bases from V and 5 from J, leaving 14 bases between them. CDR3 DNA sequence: TGTGCCAGCAGCGTAGGAGAAGGGGCGGGGGAGACCCAGTACTTC. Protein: CASSVGEGAGETQYF. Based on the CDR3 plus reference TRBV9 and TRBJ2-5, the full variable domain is DSGVTQTPKHLITATGQRVTLRCSPRSGDLSVYWYQQSLDQGLQFLIQYYNGEERAKGNILERFSAQQFPDLHSELNLSSLELGDSALYFCASSVGEGAGETQYFGPGTRLLVL.

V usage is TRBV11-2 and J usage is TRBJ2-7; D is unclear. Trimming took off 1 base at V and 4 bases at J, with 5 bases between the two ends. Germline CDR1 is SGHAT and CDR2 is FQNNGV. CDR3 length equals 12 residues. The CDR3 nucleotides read TGTGCCAGCAGCTTAGTCGTATACGAGCAGTACTTC. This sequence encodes CASSLVVYEQYF.

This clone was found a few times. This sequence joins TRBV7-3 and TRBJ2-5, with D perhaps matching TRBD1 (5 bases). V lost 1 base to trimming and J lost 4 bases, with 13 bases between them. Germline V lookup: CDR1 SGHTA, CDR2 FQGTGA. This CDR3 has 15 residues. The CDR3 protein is CASSLNGRAGETQYF. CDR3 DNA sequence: TGTGCCAGCAGCTTAAACGGCAGGGCCGGAGAGACCCAGTACTTC.

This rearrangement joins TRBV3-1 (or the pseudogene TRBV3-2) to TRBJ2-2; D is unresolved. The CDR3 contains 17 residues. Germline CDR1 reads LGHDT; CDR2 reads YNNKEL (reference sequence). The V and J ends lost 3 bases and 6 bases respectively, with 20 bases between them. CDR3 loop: CASSHNLIRNAAGELFF. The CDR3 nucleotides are TGTGCCAGCAGCCATAACCTTATCAGGAACGCCGCCGGGGAGCTGTTTTTT.

CDR3 sequence: CASSRHAGELFF. In nucleotides, the CDR3 is TGTGCCAGCAGCCGACATGCCGGGGAGCTGTTTTTT. This rearrangement joins TRBV6-2 or TRBV6-3 to TRBJ2-2; D ambiguous. Germline values: CDR1 MNHEY, CDR2 SVGEGT. Deletions cut 6 bases from V and 6 bases from J, with 8 bases between. This CDR3 has 12 amino acids.

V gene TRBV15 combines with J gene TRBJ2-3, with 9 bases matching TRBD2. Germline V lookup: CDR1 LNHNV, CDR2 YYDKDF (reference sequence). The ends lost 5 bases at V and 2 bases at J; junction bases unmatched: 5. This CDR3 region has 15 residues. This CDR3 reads CATSLSGGPTDTQYF. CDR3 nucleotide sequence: TGTGCCACCAGCCTTAGCGGGGGACCCACAGATACGCAGTATTTT.

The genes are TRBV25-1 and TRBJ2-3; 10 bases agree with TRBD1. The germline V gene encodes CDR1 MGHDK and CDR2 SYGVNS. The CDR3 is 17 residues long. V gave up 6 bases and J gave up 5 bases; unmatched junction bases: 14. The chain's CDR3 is CASSAPGGTGVIDTQYF. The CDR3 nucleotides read TGTGCCAGCAGCGCTCCCGGGGGGACAGGGGTTATAGATACGCAGTATTTT.

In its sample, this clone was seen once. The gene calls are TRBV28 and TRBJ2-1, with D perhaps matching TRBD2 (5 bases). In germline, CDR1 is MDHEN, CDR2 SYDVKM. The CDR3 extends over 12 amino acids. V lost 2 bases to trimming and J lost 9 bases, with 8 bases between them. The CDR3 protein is CASSLDRGEQFF. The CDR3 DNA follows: TGTGCCAGCAGTTTAGATCGGGGTGAGCAGTTCTTC. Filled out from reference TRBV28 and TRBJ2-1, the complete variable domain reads DVKVTQSSRYLVKRTGEKVFLECVQDMDHENMFWYRQDPGLGLRLIYFSYDVKMKEKGDIPEGYSVSREKKERFSLILESASTNQTSMYLCASSLDRGEQFFGPGTRLTVL.

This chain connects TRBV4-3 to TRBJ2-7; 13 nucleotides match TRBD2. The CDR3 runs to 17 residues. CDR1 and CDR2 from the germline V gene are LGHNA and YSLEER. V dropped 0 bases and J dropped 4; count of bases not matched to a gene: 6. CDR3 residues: CASSQDWTSGRGYEQYF. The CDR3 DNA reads TGCGCCAGCAGCCAAGATTGGACTAGCGGGAGAGGTTACGAGCAGTACTTC.

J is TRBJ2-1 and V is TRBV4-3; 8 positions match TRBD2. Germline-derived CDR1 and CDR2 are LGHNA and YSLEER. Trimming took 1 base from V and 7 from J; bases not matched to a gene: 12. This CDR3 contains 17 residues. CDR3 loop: CASSQAPGLALLNEQFF. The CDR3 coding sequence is TGCGCCAGCAGCCAAGCTCCCGGACTAGCTCTTTTAAATGAGCAGTTCTTC.

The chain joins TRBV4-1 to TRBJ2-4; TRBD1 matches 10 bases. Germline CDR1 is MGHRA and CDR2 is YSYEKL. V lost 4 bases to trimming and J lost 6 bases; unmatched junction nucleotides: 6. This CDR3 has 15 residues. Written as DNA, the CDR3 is TGCGCCAGCAGCCCAATCTGGGACAGGGGAAACATTCAGTACTTC. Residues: CASSPIWDRGNIQYF.

CDR3 bases: TGTGCCAGCAGCTTTGGACTAGCGGGAAGCACAGATACGCAGTATTTT. Protein: CASSFGLAGSTDTQYF. The rearrangement joins TRBV7-2 to TRBJ2-3, with TRBD2 matching 12 bases. Germline CDR1 SGHTA, CDR2 FQGNSA. Trimming cost V 3 bases and J 0 bases; bases outside gene matches: 1. CDR3 length: 16 residues.

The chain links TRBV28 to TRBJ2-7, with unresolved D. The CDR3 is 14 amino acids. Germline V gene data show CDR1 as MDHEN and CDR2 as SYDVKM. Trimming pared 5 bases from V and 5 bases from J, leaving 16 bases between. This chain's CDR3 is CASSAANFPHEQYF. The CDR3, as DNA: TGTGCCAGCAGTGCCGCTAATTTTCCCCACGAGCAGTACTTC. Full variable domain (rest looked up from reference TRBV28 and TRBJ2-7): DVKVTQSSRYLVKRTGEKVFLECVQDMDHENMFWYRQDPGLGLRLIYFSYDVKMKEKGDIPEGYSVSREKKERFSLILESASTNQTSMYLCASSAANFPHEQYFGPGTRLTVT.

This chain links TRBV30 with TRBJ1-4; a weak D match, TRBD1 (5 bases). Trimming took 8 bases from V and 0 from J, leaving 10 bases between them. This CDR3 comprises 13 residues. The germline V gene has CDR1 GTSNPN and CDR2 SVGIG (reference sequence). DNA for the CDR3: TGTGCCGGCAGACAGCCAACTAATGAAAAACTGTTTTTT. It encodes CAGRQPTNEKLFF.

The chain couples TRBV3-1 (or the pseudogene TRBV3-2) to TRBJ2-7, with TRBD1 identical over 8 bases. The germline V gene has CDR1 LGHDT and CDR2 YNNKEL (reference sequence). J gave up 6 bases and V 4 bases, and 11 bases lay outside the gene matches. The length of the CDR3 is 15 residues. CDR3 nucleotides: TGTGCCAGCAGCCCATTGGGACAGGCTTTTGGCGAGCAGTACTTC. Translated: CASSPLGQAFGEQYF.